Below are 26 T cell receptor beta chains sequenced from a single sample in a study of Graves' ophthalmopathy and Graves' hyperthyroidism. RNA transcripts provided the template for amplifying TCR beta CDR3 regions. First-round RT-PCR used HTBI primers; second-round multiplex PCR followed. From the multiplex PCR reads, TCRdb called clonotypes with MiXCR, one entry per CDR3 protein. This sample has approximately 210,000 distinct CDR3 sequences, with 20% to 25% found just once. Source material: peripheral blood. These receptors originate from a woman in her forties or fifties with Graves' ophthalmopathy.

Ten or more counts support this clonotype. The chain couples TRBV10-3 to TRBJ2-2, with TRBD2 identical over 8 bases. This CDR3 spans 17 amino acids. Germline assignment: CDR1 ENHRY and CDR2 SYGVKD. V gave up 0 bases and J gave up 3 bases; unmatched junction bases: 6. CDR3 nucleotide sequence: TGTGCCATCAGTGAGTCAACTAGCGGAAAGGACACCGGGGAGCTGTTTTTT. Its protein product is CAISESTSGKDTGELFF.

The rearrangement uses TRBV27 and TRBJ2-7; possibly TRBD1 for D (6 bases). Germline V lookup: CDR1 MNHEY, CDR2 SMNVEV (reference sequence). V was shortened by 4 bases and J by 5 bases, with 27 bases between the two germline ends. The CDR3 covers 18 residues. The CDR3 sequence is CASSSPVGRGVGANEQYF. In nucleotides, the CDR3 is TGTGCCAGCAGTTCCCCCGTAGGCAGGGGAGTGGGGGCCAACGAGCAGTACTTC.

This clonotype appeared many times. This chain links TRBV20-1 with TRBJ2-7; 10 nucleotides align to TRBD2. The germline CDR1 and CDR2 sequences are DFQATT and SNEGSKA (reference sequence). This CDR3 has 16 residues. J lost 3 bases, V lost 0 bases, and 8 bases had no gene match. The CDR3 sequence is CSARDTIAGGFYEQYF. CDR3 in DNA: TGCAGTGCTAGAGACACTATAGCGGGAGGTTTCTACGAGCAGTACTTC.

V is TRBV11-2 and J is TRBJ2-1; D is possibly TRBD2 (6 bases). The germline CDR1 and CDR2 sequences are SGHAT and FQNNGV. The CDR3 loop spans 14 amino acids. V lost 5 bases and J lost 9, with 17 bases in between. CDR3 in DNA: TGTGCCAGCAGCGACCCGAGACCCGGGGGTGAGCAGTTCTTC. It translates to CASSDPRPGGEQFF.

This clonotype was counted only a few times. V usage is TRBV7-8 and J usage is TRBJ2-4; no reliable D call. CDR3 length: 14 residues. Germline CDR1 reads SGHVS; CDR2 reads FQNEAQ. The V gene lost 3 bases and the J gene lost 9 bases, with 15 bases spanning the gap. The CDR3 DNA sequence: TGTGCCAGCAGCTTTGGGTCCCCACGAGGCATTCAGTACTTC. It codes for CASSFGSPRGIQYF.

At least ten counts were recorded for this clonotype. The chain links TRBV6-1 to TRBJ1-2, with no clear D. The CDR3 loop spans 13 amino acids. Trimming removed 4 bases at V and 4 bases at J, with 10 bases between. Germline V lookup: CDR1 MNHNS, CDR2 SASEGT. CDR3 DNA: TGTGCCAGCAGTGGGGCAGCTTTCTATGGCTACACCTTC. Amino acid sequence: CASSGAAFYGYTF.

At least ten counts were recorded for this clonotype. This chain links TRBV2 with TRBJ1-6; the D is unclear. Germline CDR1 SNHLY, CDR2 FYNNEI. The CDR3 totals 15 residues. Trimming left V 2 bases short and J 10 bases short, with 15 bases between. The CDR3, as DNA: TGTGCCAGCAGTGAACGGGCCGCGGTAAAATCACCCCTCCACTTT. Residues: CASSERAAVKSPLHF.

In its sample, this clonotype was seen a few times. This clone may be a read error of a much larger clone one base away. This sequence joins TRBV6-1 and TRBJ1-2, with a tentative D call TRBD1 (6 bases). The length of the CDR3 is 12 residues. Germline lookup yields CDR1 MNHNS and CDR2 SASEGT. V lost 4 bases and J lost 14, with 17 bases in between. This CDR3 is CASSGGTTGWTF. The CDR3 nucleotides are TGTGCCAGCAGTGGAGGCACTACAGGGTGGACCTTC.

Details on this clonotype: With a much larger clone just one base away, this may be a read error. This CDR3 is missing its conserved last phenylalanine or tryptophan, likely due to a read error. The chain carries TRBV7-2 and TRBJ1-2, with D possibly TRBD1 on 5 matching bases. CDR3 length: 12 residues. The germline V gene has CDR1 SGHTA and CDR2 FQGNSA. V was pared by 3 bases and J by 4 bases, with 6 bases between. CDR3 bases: TGTGCCAGCAGCTTCACAGGCTATGGCTACACCCTC. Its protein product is CASSFTGYGYTL.

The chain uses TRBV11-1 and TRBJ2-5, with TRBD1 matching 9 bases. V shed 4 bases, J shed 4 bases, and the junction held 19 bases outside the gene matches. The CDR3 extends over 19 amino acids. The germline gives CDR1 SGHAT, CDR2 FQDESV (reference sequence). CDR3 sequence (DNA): TGTGCCAGCAGCTCTACCGAGGACAGGGGAGCAGGGAGAAGAGAGACCCAGTACTTC. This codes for CASSSTEDRGAGRRETQYF.

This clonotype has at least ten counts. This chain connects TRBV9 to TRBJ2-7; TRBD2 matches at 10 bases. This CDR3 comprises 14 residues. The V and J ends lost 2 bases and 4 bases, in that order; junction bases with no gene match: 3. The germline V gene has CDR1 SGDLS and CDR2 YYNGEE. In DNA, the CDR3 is TGTGCCAGCAGCGTGAGCGGGAGGGCTTACGAGCAGTACTTC. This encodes CASSVSGRAYEQYF.

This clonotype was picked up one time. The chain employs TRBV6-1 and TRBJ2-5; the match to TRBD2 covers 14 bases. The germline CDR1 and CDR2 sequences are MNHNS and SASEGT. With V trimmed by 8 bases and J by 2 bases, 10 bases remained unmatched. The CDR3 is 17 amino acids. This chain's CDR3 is CASHRLAGGLVQETQYF. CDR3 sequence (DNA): TGTGCCAGCCACCGACTAGCGGGAGGGCTCGTACAAGAGACCCAGTACTTC.

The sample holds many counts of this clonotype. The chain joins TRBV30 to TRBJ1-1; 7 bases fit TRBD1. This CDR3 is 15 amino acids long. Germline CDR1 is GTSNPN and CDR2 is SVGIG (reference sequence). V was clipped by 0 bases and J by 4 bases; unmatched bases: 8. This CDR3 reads CAWSVRGQPSTEAFF. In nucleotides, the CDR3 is TGTGCCTGGAGTGTACGGGGACAGCCAAGCACTGAAGCTTTCTTT.

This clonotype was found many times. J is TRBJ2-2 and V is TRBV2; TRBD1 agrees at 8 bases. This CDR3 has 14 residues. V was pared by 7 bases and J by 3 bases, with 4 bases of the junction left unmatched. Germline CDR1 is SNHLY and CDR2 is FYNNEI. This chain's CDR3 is CASNGQGDTGELFF. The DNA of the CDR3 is TGTGCCAGCAACGGACAGGGTGACACCGGGGAGCTGTTTTTT.

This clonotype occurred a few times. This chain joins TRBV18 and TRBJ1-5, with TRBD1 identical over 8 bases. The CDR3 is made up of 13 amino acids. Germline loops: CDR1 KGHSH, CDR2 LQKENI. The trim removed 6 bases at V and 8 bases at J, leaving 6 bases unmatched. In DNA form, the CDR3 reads TGTGCCAGCTCGCCAGAACAGGGGGAGCCCCAGCATTTT. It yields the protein CASSPEQGEPQHF. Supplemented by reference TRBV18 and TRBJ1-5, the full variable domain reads NAGVMQNPRHLVRRRGQEARLRCSPMKGHSHVYWYRQLPEEGLKFMVYLQKENIIDESGMPKERFSAEFPKEGPSILRIQQVVRGDSAAYFCASSPEQGEPQHFGDGTRLSIL.

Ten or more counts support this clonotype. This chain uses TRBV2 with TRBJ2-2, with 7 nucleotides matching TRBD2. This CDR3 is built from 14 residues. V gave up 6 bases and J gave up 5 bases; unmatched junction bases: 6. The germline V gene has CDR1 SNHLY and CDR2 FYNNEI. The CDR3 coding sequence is TGTGCCAGCAGCGACCCCGGGGGGACCGGGGAGCTGTTTTTT. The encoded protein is CASSDPGGTGELFF.

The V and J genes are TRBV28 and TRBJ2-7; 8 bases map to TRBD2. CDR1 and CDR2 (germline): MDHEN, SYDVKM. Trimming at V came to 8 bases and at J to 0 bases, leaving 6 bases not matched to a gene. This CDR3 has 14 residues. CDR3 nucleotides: TGTGCCAGCTACGCGGGGGGCACCTCCTACGAGCAGTACTTC. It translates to CASYAGGTSYEQYF.

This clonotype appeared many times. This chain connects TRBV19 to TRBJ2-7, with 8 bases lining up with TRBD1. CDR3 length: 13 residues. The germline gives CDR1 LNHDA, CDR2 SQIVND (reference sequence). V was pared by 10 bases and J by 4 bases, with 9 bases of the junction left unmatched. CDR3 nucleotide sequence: TGTGCCACCTCGGACAGGGCTGGTTACGAGCAGTACTTC. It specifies CATSDRAGYEQYF. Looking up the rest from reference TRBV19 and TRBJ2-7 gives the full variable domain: DGGITQSPKYLFRKEGQNVTLSCEQNLNHDAMYWYRQDPGQGLRLIYYSQIVNDFQKGDIAEGYSVSREKKESFPLTVTSAQKNPTAFYLCATSDRAGYEQYFGPGTRLTVT.

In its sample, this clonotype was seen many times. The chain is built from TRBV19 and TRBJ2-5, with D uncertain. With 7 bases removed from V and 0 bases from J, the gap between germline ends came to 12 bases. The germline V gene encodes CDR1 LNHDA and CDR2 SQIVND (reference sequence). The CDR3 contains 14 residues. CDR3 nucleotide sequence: TGTGCCAGTAAAGCAGCCACCTACCAAGAGACCCAGTACTTC. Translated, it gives CASKAATYQETQYF.

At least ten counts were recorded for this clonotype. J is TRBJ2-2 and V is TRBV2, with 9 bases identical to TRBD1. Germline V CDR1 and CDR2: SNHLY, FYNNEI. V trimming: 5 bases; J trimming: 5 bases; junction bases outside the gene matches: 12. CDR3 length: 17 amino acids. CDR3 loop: CASSKGQGNIGTGELFF. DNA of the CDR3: TGTGCCAGCAGTAAGGGACAGGGAAATATAGGGACCGGGGAGCTGTTTTTT. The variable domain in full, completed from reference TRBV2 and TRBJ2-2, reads EPEVTQTPSHQVTQMGQEVILRCVPISNHLYFYWYRQILGQKVEFLVSFYNNEISEKSEIFDDQFSVERPDGSNFTLKIRSTKLEDSAMYFCASSKGQGNIGTGELFFGEGSRLTVL.

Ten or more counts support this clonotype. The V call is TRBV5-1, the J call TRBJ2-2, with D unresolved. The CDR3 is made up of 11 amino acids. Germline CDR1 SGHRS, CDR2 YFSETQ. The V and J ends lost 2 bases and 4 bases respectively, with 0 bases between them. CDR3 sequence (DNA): TGCGCCAGCAGCTTCACCGGGGAGCTGTTTTTT. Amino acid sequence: CASSFTGELFF.

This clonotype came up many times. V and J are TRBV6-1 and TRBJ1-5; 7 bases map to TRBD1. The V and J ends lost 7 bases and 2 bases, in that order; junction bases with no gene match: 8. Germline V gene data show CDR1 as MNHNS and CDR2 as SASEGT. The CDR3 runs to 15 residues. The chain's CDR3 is CASKQGPGGNQPQHF. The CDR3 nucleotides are TGTGCCAGCAAACAGGGGCCTGGGGGCAATCAGCCCCAGCATTTT.

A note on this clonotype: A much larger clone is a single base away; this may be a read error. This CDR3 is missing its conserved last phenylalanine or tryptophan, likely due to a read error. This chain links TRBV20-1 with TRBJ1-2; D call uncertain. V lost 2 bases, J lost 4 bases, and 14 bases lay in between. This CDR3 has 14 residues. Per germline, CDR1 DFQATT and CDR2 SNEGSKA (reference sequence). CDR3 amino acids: CSARPEWRFYGYTI. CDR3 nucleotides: TGCAGTGCTAGACCAGAGTGGAGATTCTATGGCTACACCATC.

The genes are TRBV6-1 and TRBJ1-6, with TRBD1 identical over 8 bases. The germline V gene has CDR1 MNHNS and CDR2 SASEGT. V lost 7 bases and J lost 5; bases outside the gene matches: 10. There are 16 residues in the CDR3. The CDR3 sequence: CASKRIPGQDNSPLHF. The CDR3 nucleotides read TGTGCCAGCAAGAGAATTCCGGGACAGGATAATTCACCCCTCCACTTT.

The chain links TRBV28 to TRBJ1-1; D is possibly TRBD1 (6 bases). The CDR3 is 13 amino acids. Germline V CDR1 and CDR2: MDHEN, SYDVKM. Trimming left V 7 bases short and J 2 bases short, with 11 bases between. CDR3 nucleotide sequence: TGTGCCAGCAAGGACAGTTTCAACACTGAAGCTTTCTTT. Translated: CASKDSFNTEAFF. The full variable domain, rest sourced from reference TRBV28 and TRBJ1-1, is DVKVTQSSRYLVKRTGEKVFLECVQDMDHENMFWYRQDPGLGLRLIYFSYDVKMKEKGDIPEGYSVSREKKERFSLILESASTNQTSMYLCASKDSFNTEAFFGQGTRLTVV.

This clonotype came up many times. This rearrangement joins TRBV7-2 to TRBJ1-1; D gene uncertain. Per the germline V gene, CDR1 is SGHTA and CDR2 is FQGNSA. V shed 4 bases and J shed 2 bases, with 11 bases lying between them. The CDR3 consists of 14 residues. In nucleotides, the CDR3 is TGTGCCAGCAGCTCCGTAGGTGTTAACACTGAAGCTTTCTTT. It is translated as CASSSVGVNTEAFF. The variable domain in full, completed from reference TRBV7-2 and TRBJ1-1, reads GAGVSQSPSNKVTEKGKDVELRCDPISGHTALYWYRQSLGQGLEFLIYFQGNSAPDKSGLPSDRFSAERTGGSVSTLTIQRTQQEDSAVYLCASSSVGVNTEAFFGQGTRLTVV.